A selection of T cell receptor beta chains follows, all from one sample in a study of cytomegalovirus exposure and HLA in healthy donors. Sequencing used immunoSEQ multiplex PCR; TCRdb keeps in-frame clones, though not all of them. Of tens of thousands of clones listed, around 81% are singletons. The material sequenced was PBMCs. The receptors were gathered from a male donor in good health and CMV-seronegative. Each CDR3 is given with its conserved first and last residue. D genes are given only for firm matches. The listing skips clone size in some rows; elsewhere it reads once, few, many or a size class.

V	size	J	D	DNA	CDR3
TRBV28	once	TRBJ1-2	NA	TGTGCCAGCAGGGGAATAAGGACACTTTATAACTATGGCTACACCTTC	CASRGIRTLYNYGYTF
TRBV6-6	NA	TRBJ1-5	NA	TGTGCCAGCAAAAAGGAGAATAGCAATCAGCCCCAGCATTTT	CASKKENSNQPQHF
TRBV29-1	NA	TRBJ2-1	NA	TGCAGCGTTCTCGCGGGCTACAATGAGCAGTTCTTC	CSVLAGYNEQFF
TRBV25-1	NA	TRBJ1-6	NA	TGTGCCAGCAGTGAAGGCAGGCATAATTCACCCCTCCACTTT	CASSEGRHNSPLHF
TRBV7-9	NA	TRBJ1-2	TRBD1	TGTGCCAGCAGCTTATCCGGGACAGGAGCCTACTATGGCTACACCTTC	CASSLSGTGAYYGYTF
TRBV18	NA	TRBJ1-1	TRBD1	TGTGCCAGCTCACTTGGGGGACAGGGGGCGAGTACTGAAGCTTTCTTT	CASSLGGQGASTEAFF
TRBV2	NA	TRBJ1-2	NA	TGTGCCAGCAGTTCTGACAGGCCCCCTAACTATGGCTACACCTTC	CASSSDRPPNYGYTF
TRBV20-1	NA	TRBJ1-1	NA	TGCAGTGTGTTGGAGCCCTTTGGAGCTTTCTTT	CSVLEPFGAFF
TRBV18	NA	TRBJ2-7	TRBD2	TGTGCCAGCTCATCGCGGGGGTACGAGCAGTACTTC	CASSSRGYEQYF
TRBV19	NA	TRBJ1-1	NA	TGTGCCAGTAGTATAGTGGCGGGGGCGGGAACTGAAGCTTTCTTT	CASSIVAGAGTEAFF
TRBV19	NA	TRBJ2-3	NA	TGTGCCAGTAGTATCAGCCCCCCAGGGCGAGGAGATACGCAGTATTTT	CASSISPPGRGDTQYF
TRBV19	once	TRBJ2-3	TRBD1	TGTGCCAGTAGTTCTGACCGGGACAGGGGGTCAGATACGCAGTATTTT	CASSSDRDRGSDTQYF
TRBV19	NA	TRBJ2-1	NA	TGTGCCAGTAGTATAATAGAGGTCAATGAGCAGTTCTTC	CASSIIEVNEQFF
TRBV7-2	few	TRBJ1-6	NA	TGTGCCAGCAGCCTCTCGGGGGTCTTGTTTAATTCACCCCTCCACTTT	CASSLSGVLFNSPLHF
TRBV19	NA	TRBJ1-1	TRBD1	TGTGCCAGTAGTATAAGGACGACAGGGGTCGGTAACACTGAAGCTTTCTTT	CASSIRTTGVGNTEAFF
TRBV6-5	NA	TRBJ2-7	TRBD2	TGTGCCAGCAAACCCTCGGGACTAGCGGGGGTCGAGCAGTACTTC	CASKPSGLAGVEQYF
TRBV30	NA	TRBJ1-2	NA	TGTGCCTGGAGTGGGAGGATCAGCTCTAACTATGGCTACACCTTC	CAWSGRISSNYGYTF
TRBV5-6	NA	TRBJ2-7	NA	TGTGCCAGCAGCTCGATTCGAGAGGCTTACTACGAGCAGTACTTC	CASSSIREAYYEQYF
TRBV7-2	once	TRBJ2-2	TRBD2	TGTGCCAGCAGCTTAGTGGGGGGGGAGAACACCGGGGAGCTGTTTTTT	CASSLVGGENTGELFF
TRBV11-2	NA	TRBJ2-4	TRBD1	TGTGCCAGCAGCATGGGACAGTTACGGAACATTCAGTACTTC	CASSMGQLRNIQYF
TRBV30	NA	TRBJ2-3	TRBD2	TGTGCCTGGAGATACGGGGGGGCGTCAGATACGCAGTATTTT	CAWRYGGASDTQYF
TRBV18	NA	TRBJ1-4	NA	TGTGCCAGCTCACCACCGTTAGCAAGTCCTAATGAAAAACTGTTTTTT	CASSPPLASPNEKLFF
TRBV7-2	NA	TRBJ1-5	NA	TGTGCCAGCAGCTTAACAGGGCAGGCTAGCAATCAGCCCCAGCATTTT	CASSLTGQASNQPQHF
TRBV5-1	NA	TRBJ2-1	TRBD2	TGCGCCAGCAGCTCCGACGAAAGCGGGGGGGCGCATGAGCAGTTCTTC	CASSSDESGGAHEQFF
TRBV28	NA	TRBJ2-5	NA	TGTGCCAGCAGTCCCGTCGTGGGGGGACAAGAGACCCAGTACTTC	CASSPVVGGQETQYF
TRBV10-3	few	TRBJ2-3	TRBD1	TGTGCCATCAGCCGGACAGGTTCCACAGATACGCAGTATTTT	CAISRTGSTDTQYF
TRBV5-6	NA	TRBJ2-3	TRBD2	TGTGCCAGCAGTCTGACTAGCGGGGCCTGGGATACGCAGTATTTT	CASSLTSGAWDTQYF
TRBV2	NA	TRBJ1-2	TRBD1	TGTGCCCGTCATTCTCCTAGCCGACAGGGAAGGGACTATGGCTACACCTTC	CARHSPSRQGRDYGYTF
TRBV7-8	NA	TRBJ2-7	NA	TGTGCCAGCAGCCCCCGCACCGGGGTGAGCTCCTACGAGCAGTACTTC	CASSPRTGVSSYEQYF
TRBV9	NA	TRBJ2-3	TRBD2	TGTGCCAGCAGCGCCCGGACGACTAGCGGGGGCCTAGATACGCAGTATTTT	CASSARTTSGGLDTQYF
TRBV13	NA	TRBJ2-7	TRBD2	TGTGCCAGCAGTCTGCAGGGACTAGGAATCAGCGGATACGAGCAGTACTTC	CASSLQGLGISGYEQYF
TRBV9	NA	TRBJ2-1	TRBD2	TGTGCCAGCAGCGTGGTACTAGCGGGGGGGCCCGATGAGCAGTTCTTC	CASSVVLAGGPDEQFF
TRBV19	NA	TRBJ1-2	NA	TGTGCCAGTACTCCTGTTGGCAGCCCGGCGGGTGGCTACACCTTC	CASTPVGSPAGGYTF
TRBV5-4	NA	TRBJ1-4	NA	TGTGCCAGCAGCGATAAGCGGGGAGGGCAGGCAAATGAAAAACTGTTTTTT	CASSDKRGGQANEKLFF
TRBV6-4	NA	TRBJ2-2	TRBD1	TGTGCCAGCAGTCCGGGACAGCCTCACACCGGGGAGCTGTTTTTT	CASSPGQPHTGELFF